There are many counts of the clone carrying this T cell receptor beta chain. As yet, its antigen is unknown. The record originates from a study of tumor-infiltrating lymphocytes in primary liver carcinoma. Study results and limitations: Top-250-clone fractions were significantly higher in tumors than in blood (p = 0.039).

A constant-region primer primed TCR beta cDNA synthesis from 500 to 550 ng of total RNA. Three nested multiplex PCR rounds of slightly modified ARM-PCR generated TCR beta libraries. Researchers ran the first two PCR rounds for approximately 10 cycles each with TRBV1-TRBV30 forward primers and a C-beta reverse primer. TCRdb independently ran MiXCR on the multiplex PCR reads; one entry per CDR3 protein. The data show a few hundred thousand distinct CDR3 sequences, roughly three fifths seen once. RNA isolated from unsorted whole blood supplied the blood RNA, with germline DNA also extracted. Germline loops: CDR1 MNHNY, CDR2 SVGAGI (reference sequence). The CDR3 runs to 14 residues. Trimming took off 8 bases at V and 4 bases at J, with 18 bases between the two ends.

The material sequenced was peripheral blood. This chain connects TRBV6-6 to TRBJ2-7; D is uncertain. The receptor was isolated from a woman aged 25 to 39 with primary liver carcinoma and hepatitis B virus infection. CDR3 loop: CASAPAPTLYEQYF. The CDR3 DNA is TGTGCCAGCGCCCCGGCTCCGACCCTATACGAGCAGTACTTC.